This T cell receptor (beta chain) was retrieved from a study of blood T cell repertoires in COVID-19. Overall study: Sites across the United States, Italy and Spain contributed samples from acute and convalescent COVID-19. PBMCs, B-cell-depleted T cells, or T cells provided the cDNA or gDNA that made up the material.

Germline CDR1 MNHEY, CDR2 SVGAGI. There are 12 residues in the CDR3. Trimming left V 8 bases short and J 3 bases short, with 10 bases between. How the authors handled the data: Reference gene primers were amplified, and this amplification served to estimate nucleated cell counts. Clones were read by immunoSEQ multiplex PCR, and TCRdb kept only the in-frame ones, dropping some. For V, J and clone size, that table is used; D and trimming come from the DNA. The sample lists about 280,000 clones; over 75% were seen once. This clone showed up just a few times. The clonotype originates from a human donor in a cohort sampled during active COVID-19. The chain recombines TRBV6-5 with TRBJ2-5; D gene unclear. Sequencing input: peripheral blood. The CDR3 DNA follows: TGTGCCAGCGCCCTCACAAAAGAGACCCAGTACTTC. Amino acids: CASALTKETQYF.